Shown below are 31 T cell receptor beta chains from a single sample sequenced in a study of blood T cell repertoires in COVID-19. The data were produced by immunoSEQ multiplex PCR, yet TCRdb's version contains in-frame clones alone and is incomplete. The sample lists about 38,000 clones, roughly 94% occurring once. Sample: peripheral blood. The receptors derive from a human donor with active COVID-19. The donor label of this sample is uncertain.

The V call is TRBV19, the J call TRBJ1-2, with TRBD1 as a possible D gene (6 bases). V was cut by 7 bases and J by 4 bases, with 16 bases left in between. This CDR3 is 14 amino acids long. Germline V lookup: CDR1 LNHDA, CDR2 SQIVND (reference sequence). The CDR3 is CASTLPGQVYGYTF. CDR3 coding DNA: TGTGCCAGTACCCTCCCGGGACAAGTCTATGGCTACACCTTC.

This chain connects TRBV3-1 (or the pseudogene TRBV3-2) to TRBJ2-7, with 8 bases lining up with TRBD2. The germline gives CDR1 LGHDT, CDR2 YNNKEL (reference sequence). The length of the CDR3 is 18 residues. V lost 4 bases and J lost 7; bases outside the gene matches: 21. CDR3 residues: CASSLKSKGLAGLGEQYF. The DNA of the CDR3 is TGTGCCAGCAGCCTCAAATCAAAGGGGCTGGCGGGACTAGGGGAGCAGTACTTC.

In DNA form, the CDR3 reads TGCGCCAGCAGCCAAGACAGGGGGCCTTACGAGCAGTACTTC. It translates to CASSQDRGPYEQYF. The chain uses TRBV4-3 and TRBJ2-7; TRBD1 aligns across 8 bases. The J segment lost 4 bases and the V segment lost 0 bases, leaving 2 bases of the junction unmatched. CDR3 size: 14 residues. Germline V gene sequence: CDR1 LGHNA, CDR2 YSLEER.

This chain joins TRBV10-1 and TRBJ2-2; tentatively, D is TRBD2 (6 bases). The CDR3 covers 14 residues. CDR1 WNHNN and CDR2 SYGVQD come from the germline V gene (reference sequence). Trimming stripped 4 bases from V and 6 bases from J, with 12 bases between. The CDR3: CASSGWPGAGELFF. Written as DNA, the CDR3 is TGCGCCAGCAGTGGTTGGCCGGGGGCCGGGGAGCTGTTTTTT.

This chain links TRBV6-5 with TRBJ2-7; 7 bases are a match to TRBD1. In germline, CDR1 is MNHEY, CDR2 SVGAGI. The CDR3 sequence is 16 residues long. J gave up 2 bases and V 0 bases, and 7 bases lay outside the gene matches. The CDR3, as DNA: TGTGCCAGCAGTTACTCGCCTAGACAGGGAGCCTACGAGCAGTACTTC. This encodes CASSYSPRQGAYEQYF.

The V call is TRBV9, the J call TRBJ1-2; tentatively, D is TRBD1 (5 bases). Germline V gene sequence: CDR1 SGDLS, CDR2 YYNGEE. The length of the CDR3 is 16 residues. Deletions cut 0 bases from V and 0 bases from J, with 12 bases between. CDR3 in DNA: TGTGCCAGCAGCGTAGGGCCCGGGGGTTCTAACTATGGCTACACCTTC. It codes for CASSVGPGGSNYGYTF.

This chain joins TRBV7-9 and TRBJ1-5; 9 bases line up with TRBD1. CDR3 length equals 15 residues. Germline loops: CDR1 SEHNR, CDR2 FQNEAQ (reference sequence). V lost 5 bases and J lost 5; bases outside the gene matches: 7. The CDR3 reads CASSTGTGSDQPQHF. For the CDR3, the DNA is TGTGCCAGCAGCACCGGGACAGGGTCGGATCAGCCCCAGCATTTT.

The chain is built from TRBV6-2 or TRBV6-3 and TRBJ1-2; D is ambiguous. Germline lookup yields CDR1 MNHEY and CDR2 SVGEGT. Trimming pared 0 bases from V and 3 bases from J, leaving 2 bases between. CDR3 length equals 12 residues. The CDR3 sequence is CASSYSDYGYTF. CDR3 bases: TGTGCCAGCAGTTACTCCGACTATGGCTACACCTTC.

J is TRBJ2-1 and V is TRBV9, with 7 bases lining up with TRBD2. Trimming removed 0 bases from V and 5 bases from J; junction bases left unmatched: 8. The CDR3 totals 16 residues. CDR1 is SGDLS and CDR2 is YYNGEE in the germline V gene. CDR3 DNA: TGTGCCAGCAGCGTAGCTGGCGGGAGTAAGAACAATGAGCAGTTCTTC. Translation gives CASSVAGGSKNNEQFF. Full variable domain (remainder filled in from reference TRBV9 and TRBJ2-1): DSGVTQTPKHLITATGQRVTLRCSPRSGDLSVYWYQQSLDQGLQFLIQYYNGEERAKGNILERFSAQQFPDLHSELNLSSLELGDSALYFCASSVAGGSKNNEQFFGPGTRLTVL.

The chain combines TRBV19 with TRBJ2-2; possible D gene TRBD2, 5 bases. This CDR3 spans 14 amino acids. Per germline, CDR1 LNHDA and CDR2 SQIVND (reference sequence). Trimming removed 7 bases from V and 7 bases from J, with 16 bases in between. CDR3 coding DNA: TGTGCCAGTATGGTAGCCCATGGAGGCGGGGAGCTGTTTTTT. Translation: CASMVAHGGGELFF. Full variable domain (remainder filled in from reference TRBV19 and TRBJ2-2): DGGITQSPKYLFRKEGQNVTLSCEQNLNHDAMYWYRQDPGQGLRLIYYSQIVNDFQKGDIAEGYSVSREKKESFPLTVTSAQKNPTAFYLCASMVAHGGGELFFGEGSRLTVL.

CDR3 nucleotide sequence: TGTGCCAGTAGTAAACGCCGGGACAGAGGGACTAGCGGGGGAGACTACAATGAGCAGTTCTTC. It specifies CASSKRRDRGTSGGDYNEQFF. V is TRBV19 and J is TRBJ2-1, with TRBD2 matching over 14 bases. From germline, CDR1 is LNHDA and CDR2 SQIVND (reference sequence). The ends lost 4 bases at V and 3 bases at J; junction bases unmatched: 17. The CDR3 has 21 amino acids.

This chain uses TRBV7-9 with TRBJ2-4; 11 nucleotides line up with TRBD1. CDR1 is SEHNR, CDR2 FQNEAQ, per germline (reference sequence). After removal of 5 bases from V and 0 bases from J, the junction contained 6 bases not matched to a gene. The length of the CDR3 is 17 residues. The CDR3 DNA reads TGTGCCAGCAGCCTAGGGGGACAGGGGGTAGCCAAAAACATTCAGTACTTC. It specifies CASSLGGQGVAKNIQYF.

V gene TRBV14 combines with J gene TRBJ2-1; D is uncertain. CDR3 length: 16 residues. CDR1 is SGHDN, CDR2 FVKESK, per germline. Trimming removed 1 base at V and 3 bases at J, with 13 bases between. In nucleotides, the CDR3 is TGTGCCAGCAGCCAAGTCCTTAGTGTTCTCTACAATGAGCAGTTCTTC. It yields the protein CASSQVLSVLYNEQFF.

J is TRBJ1-4 and V is TRBV5-5; D ambiguous. This CDR3 has 15 amino acids. CDR1 is SGHKS and CDR2 is YYEKEE in the germline V gene (reference sequence). V dropped 0 bases and J dropped 3 bases, with 9 bases sitting between them. The chain's CDR3 is CASSLEVGPNEKLFF. The CDR3 DNA reads as TGTGCCAGCAGCTTGGAAGTGGGCCCTAATGAAAAACTGTTTTTT.

The J gene is TRBJ1-5, the V gene TRBV2, with D possibly TRBD1 on 6 matching bases. The CDR3 is 15 amino acids. V gave up 8 bases and J gave up 2 bases, with 16 bases separating them. CDR1 and CDR2 (germline): SNHLY, FYNNEI. CDR3 DNA: TGTGCCAGCGACAGGTCTTCTCTTGGCAATCAGCCCCAGCATTTT. Encoded protein: CASDRSSLGNQPQHF. Variable domain in full (rest from reference TRBV2 and TRBJ1-5): EPEVTQTPSHQVTQMGQEVILRCVPISNHLYFYWYRQILGQKVEFLVSFYNNEISEKSEIFDDQFSVERPDGSNFTLKIRSTKLEDSAMYFCASDRSSLGNQPQHFGDGTRLSIL.

The chain joins TRBV15 to TRBJ1-5; D might be TRBD1 (6 bases). The CDR3 length is 16 residues. The germline V gene encodes CDR1 LNHNV and CDR2 YYDKDF (reference sequence). V was pared by 3 bases and J by 3 bases, with 15 bases between. Here the CDR3 DNA reads TGTGCCACCAGCAGGGATTTAAGACAGGTCAATCAGCCCCAGCATTTT. This codes for CATSRDLRQVNQPQHF.

The chain uses TRBV3-1 (or the pseudogene TRBV3-2) and TRBJ1-2; TRBD1 matches 8 bases. V lost 1 base, J lost 4 bases, and 8 bases stayed unmatched. The V gene's germline CDR1 is LGHDT and CDR2 YNNKEL (reference sequence). The CDR3 extends over 16 amino acids. The DNA of the CDR3 is TGTGCCAGCAGCCAAGTCGGGGCAGGGGGCGTCTATGGCTACACCTTC. Residues: CASSQVGAGGVYGYTF.

This chain joins TRBV6-5 and TRBJ2-7; TRBD1 might be the D (5 bases). V was clipped by 6 bases and J by 2 bases, with 17 bases between them. The CDR3 is 15 amino acids. Per the germline V gene, CDR1 is MNHEY and CDR2 is SVGAGI. CDR3 sequence (DNA): TGTGCCAGCAGAAGAGACAGCTACTCTACCTACGAGCAGTACTTC. It encodes CASRRDSYSTYEQYF.

V is TRBV6-5 and J is TRBJ2-3; D uncertain. V lost 1 base and J 8 bases, leaving 4 bases between the germline ends. Looked up from germline, CDR1 is MNHEY and CDR2 is SVGAGI. The CDR3 extends over 11 amino acids. CDR3 loop: CASSYLATQYF. CDR3 DNA sequence: TGTGCCAGCAGTTACTTGGCTACGCAGTATTTT.

V and J are TRBV19 and TRBJ2-6; tentative D call: TRBD1 (5 bases). In germline, CDR1 is LNHDA, CDR2 SQIVND (reference sequence). This CDR3 is 15 amino acids long. The V end was cut by 4 bases, the J end by 1 base, with 8 bases between. The CDR3 sequence: CASSTPGSGANVLTF. The CDR3 nucleotides read TGTGCCAGTAGTACCCCAGGGTCTGGGGCCAACGTCCTGACTTTC. The variable domain in full, completed from reference TRBV19 and TRBJ2-6, reads DGGITQSPKYLFRKEGQNVTLSCEQNLNHDAMYWYRQDPGQGLRLIYYSQIVNDFQKGDIAEGYSVSREKKESFPLTVTSAQKNPTAFYLCASSTPGSGANVLTFGAGSRLTVL.

The chain has TRBV5-1 and TRBJ2-7; D uncertain. The CDR3 contains 13 residues. Trimming pared 2 bases from V and 4 bases from J, leaving 10 bases between. Germline V lookup: CDR1 SGHRS, CDR2 YFSETQ. The CDR3 DNA sequence: TGCGCCAGCAGCTTTAGCCAGAATTACGAGCAGTACTTC. It encodes CASSFSQNYEQYF.

This clone was picked up one time. At one boundary the junction diverges from the germline segment, which might be a read error. The V and J genes are TRBV28 and TRBJ1-5; the match to TRBD1 covers 7 bases. The CDR3 has 12 amino acids. Looked up from germline, CDR1 is MDHEN and CDR2 is SYDVKM. The CDR3 DNA reads TGTGCCAGCAGTTTACGACAGGGTGCCCCGAATTTT. Its protein product is CASSLRQGAPNF.

V gene TRBV9 combines with J gene TRBJ2-5, with TRBD2 matching over 9 bases. Germline V lookup: CDR1 SGDLS, CDR2 YYNGEE. CDR3 length: 15 amino acids. The trim removed 0 bases at V and 5 bases at J, leaving 5 bases unmatched. In DNA form, the CDR3 reads TGTGCCAGCAGCGTAGCCGCGGGAGGGATGGAGACCCAGTACTTC. Translation: CASSVAAGGMETQYF.

The chain joins TRBV15 to TRBJ1-4; a weak D match, TRBD1 (5 bases). CDR1 is LNHNV, CDR2 YYDKDF, per germline (reference sequence). CDR3 size: 13 residues. The V end lost 8 bases, the J end lost 4 bases, and 11 bases lay between the germline ends. CDR3 DNA: TGTGCCACCCGACGGGGGGTTAATGAAAAACTGTTTTTT. Protein: CATRRGVNEKLFF. Full variable domain (rest looked up from reference TRBV15 and TRBJ1-4): DAMVIQNPRYQVTQFGKPVTLSCSQTLNHNVMYWYQQKSSQAPKLLFHYYDKDFNNEADTPDNFQSRRPNTSFCFLDIRSPGLGDTAMYLCATRRGVNEKLFFGSGTQLSVL.

CDR3 sequence: CASSFAVTYEQYF. In DNA form, the CDR3 reads TGTGCCAGCAGCTTCGCAGTGACCTACGAGCAGTACTTC. The rearrangement uses TRBV27 and TRBJ2-7; D is uncertain. The CDR3 is made up of 13 amino acids. V was pared by 6 bases and J by 2 bases, with 11 bases between. Germline V CDR1 and CDR2: MNHEY, SMNVEV (reference sequence).

The V call is TRBV11-2, the J call TRBJ2-7; D remains ambiguous. Germline V lookup: CDR1 SGHAT, CDR2 FQNNGV. V was pared by 4 bases and J by 6 bases, with 16 bases between. The CDR3 is 14 residues long. The CDR3 loop reads CASSSSVVTGEQYF. CDR3 nucleotide sequence: TGTGCCAGCAGCTCCTCTGTGGTAACGGGCGAGCAGTACTTC.

The chain has TRBV18 and TRBJ2-7, with D possibly TRBD2 on 5 matching bases. Trimming took off 3 bases at V and 3 bases at J, with 18 bases between the two ends. CDR1 KGHSH and CDR2 LQKENI come from the germline V gene. This CDR3 has 16 residues. Written as DNA, the CDR3 is TGTGCCAGCTCACCCCCCCTGTCGGGGTTCGACTACGAGCAGTACTTC. Its translation is CASSPPLSGFDYEQYF.

This clone was observed once. Different DNA sequences within this sample yield the same CDR3. The rearrangement links TRBV19 to TRBJ2-2, with 13 positions matching TRBD2. The CDR3 is 17 residues long. J gave up 1 base and V 5 bases, and 4 bases lay outside the gene matches. Germline V lookup: CDR1 LNHDA, CDR2 SQIVND (reference sequence). The CDR3 loop reads CASSLTSGGQNTGELFF. CDR3 bases: TGTGCCAGTAGTCTGACTAGCGGGGGGCAGAACACCGGGGAGCTGTTTTTT.

The V call is TRBV5-6, the J call TRBJ1-5, with D possibly matching TRBD1 (5 bases). The CDR3 has 14 amino acids. The V end lost 2 bases, the J end lost 7 bases, and 13 bases lay between the germline ends. Germline V gene data show CDR1 as SGHDT and CDR2 as YYEEEE. The CDR3: CASSFRGGGQPQHF. DNA for the CDR3: TGTGCCAGCAGCTTTAGGGGAGGAGGGCAGCCCCAGCATTTT.

This chain uses TRBV18 with TRBJ2-1; a weak D match, TRBD2 (5 bases). CDR1 and CDR2 from the germline V gene are KGHSH and LQKENI. The CDR3 has 17 residues. Trimming took 1 base from V and 6 from J, leaving 19 bases between them. The CDR3 sequence: CASSPRSGAGSANEQFF. Written as DNA, the CDR3 is TGTGCCAGCTCACCACGATCAGGTGCGGGTTCGGCCAATGAGCAGTTCTTC.

The chain links TRBV3-1 (or the pseudogene TRBV3-2) to TRBJ2-7; D is unresolved. The CDR3 runs to 14 residues. V dropped 3 bases and J dropped 3 bases, with 12 bases sitting between them. Per the germline V gene, CDR1 is LGHDT and CDR2 is YNNKEL (reference sequence). CDR3 in DNA: TGTGCCAGCAGCCACGCCGAGGTCAACTACGAGCAGTACTTC. Its translation: CASSHAEVNYEQYF.